This T cell receptor (beta chain) comes out of a study of blood T cell repertoires in COVID-19. Study at large: The samples span acute and convalescent COVID-19 from the United States, Italy and Spain. From T cells, B-cell-depleted T cells, or PBMCs came the material, which was cDNA or gDNA.

Original processing notes: Nucleated cell counts were estimated from reference gene primer amplification. Data came from immunoSEQ multiplex PCR; TCRdb stores just in-frame clones and leaves some out. V, J and clone size derive from that table, while D and trimming were established from the DNA sequence. Of about 140,000 clones in the sample, about nine tenths were seen once. The CDR3 runs to 13 residues. V was shortened by 6 bases and J by 8 bases, with 14 bases between the two germline ends. Germline CDR1 and CDR2: MDHEN and SYDVKM. Input material: peripheral blood. This chain links TRBV28 with TRBJ2-4; D might be TRBD2 (7 bases). The TCR comes from a woman of 80 years or more with acute or convalescent COVID-19. DNA of the CDR3: TGTGCCAGCAGACCACAGGGAGGGGACATTCAGTACTTC. The encoded protein is CASRPQGGDIQYF.